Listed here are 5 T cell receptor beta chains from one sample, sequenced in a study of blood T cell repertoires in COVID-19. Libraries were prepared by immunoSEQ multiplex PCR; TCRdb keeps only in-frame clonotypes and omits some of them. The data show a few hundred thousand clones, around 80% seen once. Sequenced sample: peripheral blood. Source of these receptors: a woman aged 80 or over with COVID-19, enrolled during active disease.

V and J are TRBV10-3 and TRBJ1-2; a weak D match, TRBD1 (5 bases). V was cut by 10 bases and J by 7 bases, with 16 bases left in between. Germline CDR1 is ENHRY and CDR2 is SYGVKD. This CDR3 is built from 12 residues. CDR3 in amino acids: CATHQPRGGYTF. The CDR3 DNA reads TGTGCCACCCACCAACCAAGGGGTGGCTACACCTTC.

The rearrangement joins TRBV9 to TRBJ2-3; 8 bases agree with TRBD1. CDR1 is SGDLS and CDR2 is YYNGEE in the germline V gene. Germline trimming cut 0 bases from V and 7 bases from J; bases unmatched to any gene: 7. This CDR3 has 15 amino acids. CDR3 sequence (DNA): TGTGCCAGCAGCGTAGGACAGGGGAGTGGAAATACGCAGTATTTT. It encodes CASSVGQGSGNTQYF.

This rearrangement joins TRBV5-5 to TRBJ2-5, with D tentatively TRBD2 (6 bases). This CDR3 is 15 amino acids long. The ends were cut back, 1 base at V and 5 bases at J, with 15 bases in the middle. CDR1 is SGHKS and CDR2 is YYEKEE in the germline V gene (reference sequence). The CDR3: CASSLWAREEETQYF. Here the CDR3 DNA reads TGTGCCAGCAGCTTGTGGGCCAGGGAGGAGGAGACCCAGTACTTC.

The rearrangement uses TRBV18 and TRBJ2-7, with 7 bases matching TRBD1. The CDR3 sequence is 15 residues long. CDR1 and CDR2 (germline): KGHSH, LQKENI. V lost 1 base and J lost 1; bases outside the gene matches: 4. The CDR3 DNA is TGTGCCAGCTCACCACGTGGGACAGCTTCCTACGAGCAGTACGTC. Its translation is CASSPRGTASYEQYV.

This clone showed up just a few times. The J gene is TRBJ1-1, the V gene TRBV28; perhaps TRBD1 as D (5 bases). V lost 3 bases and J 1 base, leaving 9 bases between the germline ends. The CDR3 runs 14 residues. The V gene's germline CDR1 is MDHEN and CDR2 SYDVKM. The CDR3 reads CASSFTGGNTEAFF. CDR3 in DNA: TGTGCCAGCAGTTTTACGGGGGGGAACACTGAAGCTTTCTTT. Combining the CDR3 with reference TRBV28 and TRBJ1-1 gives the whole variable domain DVKVTQSSRYLVKRTGEKVFLECVQDMDHENMFWYRQDPGLGLRLIYFSYDVKMKEKGDIPEGYSVSREKKERFSLILESASTNQTSMYLCASSFTGGNTEAFFGQGTRLTVV.